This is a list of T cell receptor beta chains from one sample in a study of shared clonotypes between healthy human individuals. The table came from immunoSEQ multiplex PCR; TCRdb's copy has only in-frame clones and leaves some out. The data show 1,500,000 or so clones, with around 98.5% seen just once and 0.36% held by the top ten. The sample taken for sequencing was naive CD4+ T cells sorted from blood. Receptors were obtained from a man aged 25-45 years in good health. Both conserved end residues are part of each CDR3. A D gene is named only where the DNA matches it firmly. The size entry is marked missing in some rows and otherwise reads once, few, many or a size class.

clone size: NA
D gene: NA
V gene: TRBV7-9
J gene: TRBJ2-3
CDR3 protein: CASSLLGSTLSTDTQYF
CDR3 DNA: TGTGCCAGCAGCTTACTCGGGAGCACCCTTAGCACAGATACGCAGTATTTT

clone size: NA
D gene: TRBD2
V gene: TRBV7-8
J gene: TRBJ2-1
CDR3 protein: CASSPYRGSSYNEQFF
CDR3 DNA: TGTGCCAGCAGCCCGTACCGCGGGAGCTCCTACAATGAGCAGTTCTTC

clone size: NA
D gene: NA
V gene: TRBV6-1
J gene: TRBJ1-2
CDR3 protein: CASSEGPGGGYTF
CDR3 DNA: TGTGCCAGCAGTGAAGGACCGGGGGGCGGCTACACCTTC

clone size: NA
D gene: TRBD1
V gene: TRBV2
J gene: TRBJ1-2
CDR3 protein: CATRTGPPYGYTF
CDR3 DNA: TGTGCCACCAGGACAGGTCCCCCCTATGGCTACACCTTC

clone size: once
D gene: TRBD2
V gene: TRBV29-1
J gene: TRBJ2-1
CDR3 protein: CSVERSSGQFF
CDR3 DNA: TGCAGCGTTGAAAGGTCTAGCGGCCAGTTCTTC

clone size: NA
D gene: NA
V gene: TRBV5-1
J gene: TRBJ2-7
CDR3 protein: CASSLGGGTYEQYF
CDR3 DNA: TGCGCCAGCAGCTTGGGAGGGGGAACCTACGAGCAGTACTTC

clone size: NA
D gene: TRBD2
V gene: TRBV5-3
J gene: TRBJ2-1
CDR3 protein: CVLGLAETNSGEQFF
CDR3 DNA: TGTGTTCTGGGACTAGCGGAAACCAACTCAGGTGAGCAGTTCTTC

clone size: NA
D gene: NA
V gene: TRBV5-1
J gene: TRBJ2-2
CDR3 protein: CASSPWVDSSTGELFF
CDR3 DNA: TGCGCCAGCAGCCCCTGGGTGGATTCCTCCACCGGGGAGCTGTTTTTT

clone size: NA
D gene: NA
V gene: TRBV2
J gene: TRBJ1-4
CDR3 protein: CASSRPGGGANEKLFF
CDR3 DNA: TGTGCCAGCAGTCGGCCGGGAGGAGGGGCTAATGAAAAACTGTTTTTT

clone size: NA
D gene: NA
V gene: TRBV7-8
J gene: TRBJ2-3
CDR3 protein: CASSPWQGRADTQYF
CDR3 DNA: TGTGCCAGCAGCCCATGGCAGGGTAGGGCAGATACGCAGTATTTT